The rows below give T cell receptor beta chains drawn from one sample of a study of T cells in localized non-small cell lung cancer. Profiling relied on immunoSEQ multiplex PCR, and the TCRdb table lists in-frame clones only, not all of them. The data hold roughly 34,000 clones, with 75% to 90% observed a single time. Source: peripheral blood mononuclear cells, taken before any cancer treatment. The receptors come from a man aged 40 to 70 with stage III lung adenocarcinoma. Each CDR3 is given with its conserved first and last residue. The order of the fields is D gene, V gene, J gene, clone size, CDR3 protein, CDR3 DNA. A D gene is named only where the DNA matches it firmly. The size of a clone is reported for some rows only, either as once, few or many, or as a class for expanded clones.

-	TRBV27	TRBJ1-2	-	CASKSAGQANYGYTF	TGTGCCAGCAAGTCAGCGGGGCAGGCTAACTATGGCTACACCTTC
TRBD1	TRBV4-2	TRBJ2-7	-	CASSKRDRDYEQYF	TGTGCCAGCAGCAAAAGGGACAGGGACTACGAGCAGTACTTC
-	TRBV2	TRBJ2-7	medium-sized	CASSEDGRRYEQYF	TGTGCCAGCAGTGAGGACGGACGACGCTACGAGCAGTACTTC
-	TRBV14	TRBJ2-3	-	CASSQVWGVRGDTQYF	TGTGCCAGCAGCCAAGTGTGGGGGGTTCGGGGAGATACGCAGTATTTT
-	TRBV5-4	TRBJ2-3	-	CASSPLRTTDTQYF	TGTGCCAGCAGCCCGCTCAGGACAACAGATACGCAGTATTTT
-	TRBV5-1	TRBJ2-3	-	CASSAEAGGIRTDTQYF	TGCGCCAGCAGCGCCGAGGCCGGGGGTATTCGGACAGATACGCAGTATTTT
-	TRBV7-9	TRBJ2-7	-	CASSLGSGAISSYEQYF	TGTGCCAGCAGCTTAGGGTCGGGGGCCATCAGCTCCTACGAGCAGTACTTC
TRBD1	TRBV7-9	TRBJ2-1	-	CASSLGQGSYNEQFF	TGTGCCAGCAGCCTCGGACAGGGCAGCTACAATGAGCAGTTCTTC
-	TRBV7-8	TRBJ2-7	-	CASSREETSIYEQYF	TGTGCCAGCAGCCGCGAGGAAACTAGCATCTACGAGCAGTACTTC
-	TRBV6-1	TRBJ2-5	once	CASSEREGQTQYF	TGTGCCAGCAGTGAACGTGAGGGACAGACCCAGTACTTC
-	TRBV10-3	TRBJ1-1	-	CAISEGGINTEAFF	TGTGCCATCAGTGAAGGCGGGATTAACACTGAAGCTTTCTTT
-	TRBV23-1	TRBJ2-7	-	CASSPLMRVLESEQYF	TGCGCCAGCAGTCCCCTCATGAGGGTCTTAGAGTCCGAGCAGTACTTC
-	TRBV5-5	TRBJ1-5	-	CASSRVGQGLSNQPQHF	TGTGCCAGCAGCCGAGTGGGGCAGGGTCTTAGCAATCAGCCCCAGCATTTT
TRBD1	TRBV19	TRBJ1-1	-	CASSIKYRGTEAFF	TGTGCCAGTAGTATCAAATACAGGGGGACTGAAGCTTTCTTT
-	TRBV28	TRBJ2-5	-	CASSTPGPGGETQYF	TGTGCCAGCAGTACCCCGGGTCCCGGAGGGGAGACCCAGTACTTC
-	TRBV7-3	TRBJ2-3	once	CASSLTVRNTDTQYF	TGTGCCAGCAGCTTAACGGTACGGAACACAGATACGCAGTATTTT
-	TRBV6-1	TRBJ2-5	-	CASSELAGLETQYF	TGTGCCAGCAGTGAACTAGCAGGGCTGGAGACCCAGTACTTC
TRBD1	TRBV12-5	TRBJ2-3	-	CASGSGGEDTDTQYF	TGTGCTAGTGGCTCAGGGGGCGAGGACACAGATACGCAGTATTTT
TRBD2	TRBV29-1	TRBJ2-1	-	CSVLAGGSQRYEQFF	TGCAGCGTTCTAGCGGGGGGGTCTCAGCGCTATGAGCAGTTCTTC
TRBD2	TRBV7-2	TRBJ2-5	-	CASSQPGTSIETQYF	TGTGCCAGCAGCCAACCCGGGACTAGCATTGAGACCCAGTACTTC
TRBD1	TRBV7-2	TRBJ1-2	-	CASSAGQVGYTF	TGTGCCAGCAGCGCCGGACAGGTTGGCTACACCTTC
-	TRBV9	TRBJ1-1	once	CASSVGQGPYEAFF	TGTGCCAGCAGCGTAGGGCAGGGACCATATGAAGCTTTCTTT
-	TRBV5-6	TRBJ1-5	-	CASSARNQPQHF	TGTGCCAGCAGCGCTCGCAATCAGCCCCAGCATTTT
TRBD2	TRBV28	TRBJ2-1	-	CASTQAGGKIEQFF	TGTGCCAGCACCCAAGCGGGGGGAAAGATCGAGCAGTTCTTC
-	TRBV10-3	TRBJ2-7	-	CAISESGHDPVHEQYF	TGTGCCATCAGTGAGTCCGGACACGATCCCGTCCACGAGCAGTACTTC
TRBD2	TRBV7-2	TRBJ2-1	-	CASSLHGGTSLQFF	TGTGCCAGCAGCTTACATGGCGGGACTAGCTTGCAGTTCTTC
-	TRBV28	TRBJ1-5	-	CASSFRVGAGNQPQHF	TGTGCCAGCAGTTTCCGAGTCGGGGCCGGCAATCAGCCCCAGCATTTT
TRBD1	TRBV9	TRBJ1-2	few	CASSETGINYGYTF	TGTGCCAGCAGTGAGACAGGGATTAACTATGGCTACACCTTC
-	TRBV30	TRBJ1-6	-	CAWGTGEGYSPLHF	TGTGCCTGGGGTACAGGTGAGGGATATTCACCCCTCCACTTT
TRBD2	TRBV14	TRBJ2-1	-	CASSHLNGLAGDNEQFF	TGTGCCAGCAGCCACTTAAACGGACTAGCGGGGGACAATGAGCAGTTCTTC
-	TRBV9	TRBJ1-3	-	CASSLHFSGNTIYF	TGTGCCAGCAGCTTACACTTCTCTGGAAACACCATATATTTT
TRBD1	TRBV19	TRBJ2-7	-	CASRWDRVSHEQYF	TGTGCCAGTAGATGGGACAGGGTGTCCCACGAGCAGTACTTC
-	TRBV18	TRBJ1-2	once	CASSPTRGVGYTF	TGTGCCAGCTCACCGACAAGGGGAGTCGGCTACACCTTC